Listed below are T cell receptor beta chains from one sample, sequenced in a study of cytomegalovirus exposure and HLA in healthy donors. The method was immunoSEQ multiplex PCR; TCRdb's version includes in-frame clones alone and lacks a portion of them. Here the sample spans 150,000 to 180,000 clones, less than 80% being singletons. Specimen: PBMCs. These receptors were obtained from a man aged 25 to 40 in good health and CMV-seronegative. The CDR3 runs from the conserved cysteine through the conserved F or W. Fields, in order: V gene, clone size, CDR3 length, J gene, D gene, CDR3 protein, CDR3 DNA. A D gene is named only where the DNA matches it firmly. The listing skips clone size in some rows; elsewhere it reads once, few, many or a size class.

v_call: TRBV2; clone_size: .; cdr3_length: 16; j_call: TRBJ1-1; d_call: .; cdr3_aa: CASPDRYVNQNTEAFF; cdr3_nt: TGTGCCAGCCCCGACAGATATGTAAACCAGAACACTGAAGCTTTCTTT
v_call: TRBV6-4; clone_size: .; cdr3_length: 15; j_call: TRBJ1-2; d_call: TRBD1; cdr3_aa: CASSAQGAQLSGYTF; cdr3_nt: TGTGCCAGCAGTGCGCAGGGGGCGCAGCTATCTGGCTACACCTTC
v_call: TRBV5-1; clone_size: .; cdr3_length: 13; j_call: TRBJ2-3; d_call: TRBD1; cdr3_aa: CASSWTGADTQYF; cdr3_nt: TGCGCCAGCAGCTGGACAGGGGCAGATACGCAGTATTTT
v_call: TRBV28; clone_size: .; cdr3_length: 16; j_call: TRBJ2-5; d_call: TRBD1; cdr3_aa: CASSLFQDSQGETQYF; cdr3_nt: TGTGCCAGCAGTTTATTTCAGGACTCACAGGGGGAGACCCAGTACTTC
v_call: TRBV6-6; clone_size: few; cdr3_length: 15; j_call: TRBJ2-5; d_call: .; cdr3_aa: CASSGWRGNQETQYF; cdr3_nt: TGTGCCAGCAGTGGATGGCGGGGAAATCAAGAGACCCAGTACTTC
v_call: TRBV4-2; clone_size: few; cdr3_length: 16; j_call: TRBJ2-1; d_call: TRBD2; cdr3_aa: CASSLISGVAYNEQFF; cdr3_nt: TGTGCCAGCAGCCTCATTAGCGGGGTCGCCTACAATGAGCAGTTCTTC
v_call: TRBV10-3; clone_size: .; cdr3_length: 15; j_call: TRBJ2-5; d_call: .; cdr3_aa: CAISASGFGGETQYF; cdr3_nt: TGTGCCATCAGCGCCTCAGGGTTCGGAGGGGAGACCCAGTACTTC
v_call: TRBV6-1; clone_size: .; cdr3_length: 14; j_call: TRBJ1-5; d_call: TRBD1; cdr3_aa: CASSEGQGGQPQHF; cdr3_nt: TGTGCCAGCAGTGAGGGACAGGGAGGACAGCCCCAGCATTTT
v_call: TRBV4-2; clone_size: .; cdr3_length: 16; j_call: TRBJ2-1; d_call: .; cdr3_aa: CASSQDKAFRGNEQFF; cdr3_nt: TGTGCCAGCAGCCAAGATAAGGCCTTCCGGGGCAATGAGCAGTTCTTC
v_call: TRBV4-2; clone_size: .; cdr3_length: 17; j_call: TRBJ2-7; d_call: TRBD2; cdr3_aa: CASSQEGPGGASYEQYF; cdr3_nt: TGTGCCAGCAGCCAAGAAGGCCCGGGGGGAGCCTCCTACGAGCAGTACTTC
v_call: TRBV11-3; clone_size: .; cdr3_length: 13; j_call: TRBJ2-7; d_call: .; cdr3_aa: CASSLGTSDEQYF; cdr3_nt: TGTGCCAGCAGCTTAGGTACCTCAGACGAGCAGTACTTC
v_call: TRBV9; clone_size: .; cdr3_length: 16; j_call: TRBJ2-2; d_call: TRBD2; cdr3_aa: CASSNGGSVNTGELFF; cdr3_nt: TGTGCCAGCAGCAACGGGGGGTCAGTAAACACCGGGGAGCTGTTTTTT
v_call: TRBV30; clone_size: .; cdr3_length: 15; j_call: TRBJ1-4; d_call: TRBD1; cdr3_aa: CAWTPGQGTNEKLFF; cdr3_nt: TGTGCCTGGACTCCTGGACAGGGGACAAATGAAAAACTGTTTTTT
v_call: TRBV6-5; clone_size: .; cdr3_length: 15; j_call: TRBJ2-3; d_call: TRBD1; cdr3_aa: CAGKTGGPSTDTQYF; cdr3_nt: TGTGCCGGCAAGACAGGGGGGCCTAGCACAGATACGCAGTATTTT
v_call: TRBV7-2; clone_size: few; cdr3_length: 14; j_call: TRBJ1-5; d_call: TRBD1; cdr3_aa: CASSTTGGNQPQHF; cdr3_nt: TGTGCCAGCAGCACGACAGGGGGCAATCAGCCCCAGCATTTT
v_call: TRBV2; clone_size: .; cdr3_length: 14; j_call: TRBJ2-2; d_call: .; cdr3_aa: CASYNGVLTGELFF; cdr3_nt: TGTGCCAGCTATAACGGGGTTTTAACCGGGGAGCTGTTTTTT
v_call: TRBV6-5; clone_size: few; cdr3_length: 13; j_call: TRBJ2-7; d_call: .; cdr3_aa: CASRPGLPYEQYF; cdr3_nt: TGTGCCAGCAGGCCGGGACTGCCGTACGAGCAGTACTTC